These T cell receptor beta chains were read from a single sample in a study of early T cells in non-severe SARS-CoV-2 infection. In TCRdb, the 5' RACE reads were re-called with MiXCR into one record per CDR3 protein. The data contain over 75,000 distinct CDR3 sequences, about 13% of them seen just once; the ten biggest clones take up under 2.5%. The sample was whole blood. Source of these receptors: an adult who was a healthcare worker with PCR-confirmed SARS-CoV-2 infection or an uninfected control (not recorded which). The CDR3 runs from the conserved cysteine through the conserved F or W. Fields, in order: J gene, V gene, CDR3 protein.

TRBJ2-7 | TRBV2 | CASKRGASGHEQYF
TRBJ1-1 | TRBV4-3 | CASSQLGTGNTEAFF
TRBJ1-1 | TRBV7-9 | CASSHAGMNTEAFF
TRBJ1-2 | TRBV28 | CASRPSGVSYGYTF
TRBJ2-3 | TRBV29-1 | CSGARGAGTDTQYF
TRBJ2-1 | TRBV27 | CASSLGRNRGSFYNEQFF
TRBJ2-5 | TRBV18 | CASSPGLAEETQYF
TRBJ2-3 | TRBV18 | CASSPLEASDTQYF
TRBJ1-5 | TRBV7-9 | CASSSQGASNQPQHF
TRBJ1-2 | TRBV3-1 | CASSRQGSNYGYTF
TRBJ2-2 | TRBV7-9 | CASSFLNTGELFF
TRBJ1-4 | TRBV29-1 | CSVDENEKLFF
TRBJ2-1 | TRBV6-2/TRBV6-3 | CATGRGAYNEQFF
TRBJ2-1 | TRBV7-9 | CASSTPTGGNEQFF
TRBJ1-2 | TRBV28 | CASSLRQGLNGYTF
TRBJ1-1 | TRBV7-9 | CASSFWDPITLWEAFF
TRBJ2-2 | TRBV20-1 | CSAPHGGNTGELFF
TRBJ2-7 | TRBV7-2 | CASSLEQGYEQYF
TRBJ2-7 | TRBV2 | CASSLSSSGGAGEQYF
TRBJ1-2 | TRBV6-5 | CASLTSGYGYTF
TRBJ1-1 | TRBV20-1 | CSGTDRGKSGEAFF
TRBJ2-5 | TRBV28 | CASSPMGLRETQYF
TRBJ2-1 | TRBV11-2 | CASSLARGSNEQFF
TRBJ2-7 | TRBV19 | CASSMGLSYEQYF
TRBJ2-2 | TRBV7-2 | CASSLGVPGELFF
TRBJ2-5 | TRBV18 | CASSPPDSSQETQYF
TRBJ2-3 | TRBV5-1 | CASSLAQGTDTQYF
TRBJ2-7 | TRBV20-1 | CSAPGSRPHEQYF
TRBJ1-2 | TRBV7-2 | CASSLRLERAVGYTF
TRBJ1-1 | TRBV7-8 | CASSLRAGLFGTEAFF
TRBJ2-1 | TRBV6-2/TRBV6-3 | CASTPVGTGTNEQFF
TRBJ2-3 | TRBV20-1 | CSATQSRADTQYF
TRBJ2-7 | TRBV29-1 | CSVGPRTDAYEQYF
TRBJ2-3 | TRBV7-9 | CASTTGGGPDTQYF